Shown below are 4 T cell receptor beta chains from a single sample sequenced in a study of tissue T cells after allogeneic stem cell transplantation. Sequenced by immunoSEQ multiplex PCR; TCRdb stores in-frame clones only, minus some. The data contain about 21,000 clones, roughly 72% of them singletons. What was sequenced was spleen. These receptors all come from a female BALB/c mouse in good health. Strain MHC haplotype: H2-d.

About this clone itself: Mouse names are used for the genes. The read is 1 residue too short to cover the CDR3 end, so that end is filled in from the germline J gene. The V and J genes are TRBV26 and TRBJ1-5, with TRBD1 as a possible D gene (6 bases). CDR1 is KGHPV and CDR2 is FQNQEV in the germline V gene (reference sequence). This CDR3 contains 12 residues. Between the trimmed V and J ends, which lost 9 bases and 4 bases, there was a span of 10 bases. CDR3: CARSDRNQAPLF. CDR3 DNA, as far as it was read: TGTGCCAGGTCTGACAGGAACCAGGCTCCGCTT. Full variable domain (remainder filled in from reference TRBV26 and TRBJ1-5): NSKVIQTPRYLVKGQGQKAKMRCIPEKGHPVVFWYQQNKNNEFKFLINFQNQEVLQQIDMTEKRFSAECPSNSPCSLEIQSSEAGDSALYLCARSDRNQAPLFGEGTRLSVL.

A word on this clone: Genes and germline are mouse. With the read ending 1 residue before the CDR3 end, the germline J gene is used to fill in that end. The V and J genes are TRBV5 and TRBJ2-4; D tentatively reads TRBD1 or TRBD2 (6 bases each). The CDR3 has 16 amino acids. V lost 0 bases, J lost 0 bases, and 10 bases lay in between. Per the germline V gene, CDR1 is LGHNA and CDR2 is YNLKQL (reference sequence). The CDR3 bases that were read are TGTGCCAGCAGCCAAGATTCGGGGGCGAGTCAAAACACCTTGTAC. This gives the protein CASSQDSGASQNTLY. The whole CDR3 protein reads CASSQDSGASQNTLYF.

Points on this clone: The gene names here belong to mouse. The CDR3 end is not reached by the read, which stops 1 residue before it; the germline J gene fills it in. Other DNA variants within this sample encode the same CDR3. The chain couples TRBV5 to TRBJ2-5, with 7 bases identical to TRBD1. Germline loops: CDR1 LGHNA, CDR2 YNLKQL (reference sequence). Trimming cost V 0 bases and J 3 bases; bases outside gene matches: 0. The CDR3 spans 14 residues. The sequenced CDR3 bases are TGTGCCAGCAGCCAAGACAGGGGGCAAGACACCCAGTAC. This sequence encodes CASSQDRGQDTQY. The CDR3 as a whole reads CASSQDRGQDTQYF.

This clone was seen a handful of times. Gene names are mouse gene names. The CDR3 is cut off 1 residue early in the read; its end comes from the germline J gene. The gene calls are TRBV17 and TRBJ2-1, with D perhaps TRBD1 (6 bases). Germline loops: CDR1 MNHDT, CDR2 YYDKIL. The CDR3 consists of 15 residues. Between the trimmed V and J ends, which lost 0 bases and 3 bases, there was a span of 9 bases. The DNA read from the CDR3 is TGTGCTAGCAGTAGAGATCGGGACACCTATGCTGAGCAGTTC. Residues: CASSRDRDTYAEQF. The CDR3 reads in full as CASSRDRDTYAEQFF.